One sample yielded the 16 T cell receptor beta chains listed below, sequenced in a study of follicular helper T cells after annual influenza vaccination. Stated time point: 2014-2015 season, 7 days after vaccination. TCRdb's table, derived via immunoSEQ multiplex PCR, lists solely in-frame clones and lacks some. The sample has 12,000 to 15,000 clones, roughly 84% seen once; the top ten hold approximately 1.3%. Specimen: CXCR5+ CD38- circulating T follicular helper cells from blood, collected 7 days after influenza vaccination. Regarding subset: circulating Tfh, non-naive CD4+CXCR5+PD-1+ (ICOS+CD38+ or ICOS-CD38-). Source of these receptors: an adult who received the influenza vaccine.

The V and J genes are TRBV5-1 and TRBJ1-6, with a weak D call TRBD1 (5 bases). Germline CDR1 is SGHRS and CDR2 is YFSETQ. V was pared by 4 bases and J by 8 bases, with 10 bases between. CDR3 length equals 13 residues. DNA for the CDR3: TGCGCCAGCAGCGACGACAGCTATTCACCCCTCCACTTT. It codes for CASSDDSYSPLHF.

This clone was seen only a few times. The CDR3: CASSESRGTGETQYF. CDR3 DNA: TGTGCCAGCAGTGAAAGTAGAGGTACGGGAGAGACCCAGTACTTC. The chain combines TRBV6-1 with TRBJ2-5; D remains unclear. Germline lookup yields CDR1 MNHNS and CDR2 SASEGT. With 2 bases removed from V and 4 bases from J, the gap between germline ends came to 14 bases. The CDR3 has 15 residues.

The rearrangement uses TRBV7-6 and TRBJ2-2; D is ambiguous. V was trimmed by 2 bases and J by 8 bases, leaving 12 bases between them. Germline CDR1 and CDR2: SGHVS and FNYEAQ. CDR3 length: 14 residues. The CDR3 DNA follows: TGTGCCAGCAGCTTATCCATAACTAAAGGGGAGCTGTTTTTT. Its translation: CASSLSITKGELFF.

This clone has a handful of counts. The V call is TRBV2, the J call TRBJ1-3; D not resolved. CDR3 size: 16 residues. Deletions cut 6 bases from V and 5 bases from J, with 20 bases between. From germline, CDR1 is SNHLY and CDR2 FYNNEI. The CDR3 region has the DNA TGTGCCAGCAGCGGTCCAGGTTGGCCCTTGCGAAACACCATATATTTT. It encodes CASSGPGWPLRNTIYF.

A few counts support this clone. The CDR3 here is CASSSTGELWGYTF. CDR3 nucleotides: TGCGCCAGCAGCTCGACAGGGGAACTTTGGGGCTACACCTTC. The chain couples TRBV5-1 to TRBJ1-2; TRBD1 aligns across 8 bases. Per the germline V gene, CDR1 is SGHRS and CDR2 is YFSETQ. V shed 3 bases and J 8 bases; nucleotides not matched to a gene: 9. This CDR3 contains 14 residues.

This rearrangement joins TRBV30 to TRBJ1-1; 8 nucleotides line up with TRBD1. The CDR3 runs 16 residues. V shed 2 bases and J 0 bases; nucleotides not matched to a gene: 8. Germline V gives CDR1 GTSNPN, CDR2 SVGIG (reference sequence). CDR3 nucleotide sequence: TGTGCCTGGAGTCCCAGGACAGGGCTCATGAACACTGAAGCTTTCTTT. It codes for CAWSPRTGLMNTEAFF.

This chain joins TRBV18 and TRBJ1-2, with a possible D match to TRBD1 (6 bases). The germline V and J ends were trimmed by 6 bases and 8 bases, with 19 bases remaining between them. Germline lookup yields CDR1 KGHSH and CDR2 LQKENI. The CDR3 is made up of 14 amino acids. CDR3 in amino acids: CASSYGGDRYGYTF. The DNA of the CDR3 is TGTGCCAGCTCCTATGGGGGCGATCGCTACGGCTACACCTTC.

The chain combines TRBV2 with TRBJ1-2; 12 bases line up with TRBD1. The CDR3 has 17 amino acids. V was clipped by 4 bases and J by 6 bases; unmatched bases: 12. The germline V gene encodes CDR1 SNHLY and CDR2 FYNNEI. The CDR3 region is CASSVRAGTGGVDGYTF. In DNA, the CDR3 is TGTGCCAGCAGTGTAAGGGCCGGGACAGGGGGCGTCGATGGCTACACCTTC.

The genes are TRBV18 and TRBJ2-2; 14 positions agree with TRBD2. This CDR3 has 16 amino acids. The V gene end was trimmed by 3 bases and the J gene end by 4 bases; junction bases not matched to a gene: 1. The V gene's germline CDR1 is KGHSH and CDR2 LQKENI. The CDR3 coding sequence is TGTGCCAGCTCACCGGGACTAGCGGGGGTCACCGGGGAGCTGTTTTTT. This encodes CASSPGLAGVTGELFF. Full variable domain (outside the CDR3, taken from reference TRBV18 and TRBJ2-2): NAGVMQNPRHLVRRRGQEARLRCSPMKGHSHVYWYRQLPEEGLKFMVYLQKENIIDESGMPKERFSAEFPKEGPSILRIQQVVRGDSAAYFCASSPGLAGVTGELFFGEGSRLTVL.

V gene TRBV18 combines with J gene TRBJ1-2; TRBD1 aligns across 9 bases. Germline loops: CDR1 KGHSH, CDR2 LQKENI. Trimming took 3 bases from V and 6 from J; bases not matched to a gene: 11. This CDR3 is built from 16 residues. CDR3 loop: CASSPSRGQGGNGYTF. In DNA form, the CDR3 reads TGTGCCAGCTCACCCTCAAGGGGACAGGGAGGAAATGGCTACACCTTC.

The rearrangement uses TRBV7-6 and TRBJ2-7; 11 nucleotides align to TRBD1. In germline, CDR1 is SGHVS, CDR2 FNYEAQ. After removal of 3 bases from V and 3 bases from J, the junction contained 4 bases not matched to a gene. This CDR3 is built from 15 residues. As DNA, the CDR3 is TGTGCCAGCAGCTTGGACAGGGGGCCCTACTACGAGCAGTACTTC. Translating gives CASSLDRGPYYEQYF. The complete variable domain, with remaining parts taken from reference TRBV7-6 and TRBJ2-7, reads GAGVSQSPRYKVTKRGQDVALRCDPISGHVSLYWYRQALGQGPEFLTYFNYEAQQDKSGLPNDRFSAERPEGSISTLTIQRTEQRDSAMYRCASSLDRGPYYEQYFGPGTRLTVT.

This rearrangement joins TRBV28 to TRBJ1-1, with 7 bases identical to TRBD1. Trimming took 6 bases from V and 8 from J; bases not matched to a gene: 9. CDR1 is MDHEN and CDR2 is SYDVKM in the germline V gene. This CDR3 has 13 amino acids. The CDR3 nucleotides read TGTGCCAGCAGCCATCTGCGGGACAGAGAAGCTTTCTTT. Translation gives CASSHLRDREAFF.

The chain carries TRBV28 and TRBJ2-3; TRBD2 matches at 11 bases. Trimming took 7 bases from V and 0 from J; bases not matched to a gene: 15. The germline V gene encodes CDR1 MDHEN and CDR2 SYDVKM. This CDR3 spans 19 amino acids. The CDR3 loop reads CASNNRLAGSASSTDTQYF. CDR3 coding DNA: TGTGCCAGCAATAATAGACTAGCGGGATCTGCCTCTAGCACAGATACGCAGTATTTT.

This sequence joins TRBV18 and TRBJ2-3, with a tentative D call TRBD1 (5 bases). The CDR3 covers 13 residues. Trimming left V 3 bases short and J 5 bases short, with 9 bases between. Germline V gene data show CDR1 as KGHSH and CDR2 as LQKENI. The CDR3 DNA reads TGTGCCAGCTCACCGGGGCAGAAAGATACGCAGTATTTT. Encoded protein: CASSPGQKDTQYF.

The J gene is TRBJ1-5, the V gene TRBV10-3, with 8 bases matching TRBD1. The CDR3 has 16 amino acids. The trim removed 10 bases at V and 2 bases at J, leaving 13 bases unmatched. The germline V gene has CDR1 ENHRY and CDR2 SYGVKD. The CDR3 nucleotides read TGTGCCAGTGCGCCGATGGAGGGACAGGGCAATCAGCCCCAGCATTTT. It is translated as CASAPMEGQGNQPQHF.

The rearrangement uses TRBV6-1 and TRBJ1-4, with 10 bases that match TRBD1. The CDR3 has 15 amino acids. The V gene's germline CDR1 is MNHNS and CDR2 SASEGT. J gave up 7 bases and V 4 bases, and 6 bases lay outside the gene matches. CDR3 in amino acids: CASSGWTGGSEKLFF. The DNA for the CDR3 is TGTGCCAGCAGTGGTTGGACAGGGGGGAGTGAAAAACTGTTTTTT.